This is a list of T cell receptor beta chains from one sample in a study of shared clonotypes between healthy human individuals. Sequenced by immunoSEQ multiplex PCR; TCRdb stores in-frame clones only, minus some. The sample yields 980,000 or so clones, 76% seen once. Sample: memory CD4+ T cells sorted from blood. The receptors derive from a man aged 18 to 29 in good health. Both conserved end residues are part of each CDR3. Fields, in order: J gene, D gene, V gene, clone size, CDR3 protein, CDR3 DNA. A D gene is named only where the DNA matches it firmly. Clone size is shown for a subset of rows, as once, few, many or a class of expanded clone.

TRBJ2-3 | - | TRBV5-1 | - | CASRAGQNTDTQYF | TGCGCCAGCAGAGCCGGACAAAACACAGATACGCAGTATTTT
TRBJ1-4 | TRBD1 | TRBV2 | once | CASRVDRVINEKLFF | TGTGCCAGCAGAGTAGACAGGGTGATTAATGAAAAACTGTTTTTT
TRBJ2-5 | - | TRBV7-2 | - | CASSSQPGETQYF | TGTGCCAGCAGCTCACAACCGGGGGAGACCCAGTACTTC
TRBJ1-4 | - | TRBV5-6 | many | CASSLGGRPEKLFF | TGTGCCAGCAGCTTGGGGGGGAGACCAGAAAAACTGTTTTTT
TRBJ2-1 | - | TRBV5-4 | - | CASSSERGASYNEQFF | TGTGCCAGCAGCTCGGAAAGGGGGGCTTCCTACAATGAGCAGTTCTTC
TRBJ1-2 | TRBD1 | TRBV10-3 | - | CAVGKDRDIGYTF | TGTGCCGTGGGGAAGGACAGGGACATAGGCTACACCTTC
TRBJ2-3 | - | TRBV10-1 | - | CASSDWTEVDTQYF | TGCGCCAGCAGTGACTGGACAGAAGTCGATACGCAGTATTTT
TRBJ1-2 | - | TRBV6-1 | - | CASSAQVALGYGYTF | TGTGCCAGCAGTGCCCAGGTGGCCCTGGGGTATGGCTACACCTTC
TRBJ2-1 | - | TRBV5-6 | - | CASRSGDSPYNEQFF | TGTGCCAGCAGGTCAGGGGATAGCCCCTACAATGAGCAGTTCTTC
TRBJ2-7 | - | TRBV2 | - | CASSADRYEQYF | TGTGCCAGCAGTGCGGACCGTTACGAGCAGTACTTC
TRBJ2-7 | - | TRBV2 | few | CASRKDGLSYEQYF | TGTGCCAGCAGAAAGGACGGTTTGTCCTACGAGCAGTACTTC
TRBJ2-6 | - | TRBV2 | - | CASSEGANVLTF | TGTGCCAGCAGTGAGGGGGCCAACGTCCTGACTTTC
TRBJ2-7 | - | TRBV10-1 | - | CASSDIAATQVYF | TGCGCCAGCAGTGATATCGCCGCCACCCAAGTCTACTTC
TRBJ2-1 | TRBD2 | TRBV5-6 | few | CASSLGAGGPRHEQFF | TGTGCCAGCAGTTTGGGAGCGGGAGGCCCCAGGCATGAGCAGTTCTTC
TRBJ2-3 | TRBD2 | TRBV5-8 | - | CASSSLPVTSGSKTDTQYF | TGTGCCAGCAGCTCCCTTCCGGTGACTAGCGGGAGTAAGACAGATACGCAGTATTTT
TRBJ1-4 | TRBD1 | TRBV7-8 | few | CASSLAGGRGSEKLFF | TGTGCCAGCAGCTTAGCAGGGGGCAGGGGTAGTGAAAAACTGTTTTTT
TRBJ2-2 | TRBD2 | TRBV5-1 | - | CASSRDRGGIGELFF | TGCGCCAGCAGCCGCGATCGGGGAGGGATCGGGGAGCTGTTTTTT
TRBJ2-7 | - | TRBV21-1 | once | CASSRNFRQGISYEQYF | TGTGCCAGCAGCAGGAACTTTCGACAGGGGATCTCCTACGAGCAGTACTTC
TRBJ2-7 | TRBD1 | TRBV7-8 | - | CASSLHRDRGRYEQYF | TGTGCCAGCAGCTTACACCGGGACAGGGGGCGTTACGAGCAGTACTTC
TRBJ2-7 | - | TRBV5-1 | - | CASSAFPVAGEQYF | TGCGCCAGCAGCGCCTTCCCGGTCGCGGGCGAGCAGTACTTC
TRBJ1-3 | TRBD1 | TRBV28 | - | CASSLTGLDSGNTIYF | TGTGCCAGCAGTTTGACAGGGTTGGATTCTGGAAACACCATATATTTT
TRBJ2-5 | - | TRBV25-1 | - | CASSESGGLQETQYF | TGTGCCAGCAGTGAATCTGGTGGTCTACAAGAGACCCAGTACTTC
TRBJ2-3 | - | TRBV18 | once | CASSPPGVTFPAQYF | TGTGCCAGCTCACCACCGGGAGTAACCTTCCCTGCGCAGTATTTT
TRBJ2-5 | - | TRBV5-4 | - | CASSLGHVQETQYF | TGTGCCAGCAGCTTGGGGCACGTACAAGAGACCCAGTACTTC
TRBJ2-2 | TRBD1 | TRBV15 | - | CASHRGWGTGELFF | TGTGCCAGCCACAGGGGCTGGGGCACCGGGGAGCTGTTTTTT
TRBJ1-1 | TRBD1 | TRBV18 | few | CASSPGQGGTEAFF | TGTGCCAGCTCACCAGGACAGGGAGGGACTGAAGCTTTCTTT
TRBJ1-4 | - | TRBV9 | - | CASSPRQSGNEKLFF | TGTGCCAGCAGCCCCCGACAGTCAGGGAATGAAAAACTGTTTTTT
TRBJ1-4 | - | TRBV28 | once | CASSQGLRAMEEKLFF | TGTGCCAGCAGCCAAGGTCTCAGGGCGATGGAGGAAAAACTGTTTTTT
TRBJ2-1 | TRBD1 | TRBV7-9 | once | CASSPPGSGGGNEQFF | TGTGCCAGCAGCCCCCCGGGGTCAGGGGGTGGCAATGAGCAGTTCTTC
TRBJ2-2 | TRBD2 | TRBV19 | - | CASSRQIAGTGGELFF | TGTGCCAGTAGTAGGCAGATAGCGGGGACGGGCGGGGAGCTGTTTTTT
TRBJ2-1 | TRBD2 | TRBV27 | - | CASSPLTGGPKNEQFF | TGTGCCAGCAGTCCTCTAACGGGAGGGCCGAAAAATGAGCAGTTCTTC
TRBJ2-7 | - | TRBV25-1 | few | CASSEWGVWGEQYF | TGTGCCAGCAGTGAGTGGGGGGTGTGGGGCGAGCAGTACTTC
TRBJ2-5 | TRBD1 | TRBV30 | - | CAWSGLGQGGGTQYF | TGTGCCTGGAGTGGACTGGGACAGGGCGGGGGGACCCAGTACTTC
TRBJ2-1 | - | TRBV7-7 | - | CASSSLAWNEQFF | TGTGCTAGCAGCTCCCTAGCGTGGAATGAGCAGTTCTTC
TRBJ2-4 | - | TRBV29-1 | - | CSVEAKNIQYF | TGCAGCGTTGAAGCCAAAAACATTCAGTACTTC
TRBJ2-1 | TRBD2 | TRBV6-6 | - | CASSYVAGRSGEQFF | TGTGCCAGCAGTTACGTAGCGGGGAGGTCCGGTGAGCAGTTCTTC
TRBJ1-2 | - | TRBV5-1 | - | CASSLGGDYGYTF | TGCGCCAGCAGCTTGGGCGGCGACTATGGCTACACCTTC
TRBJ1-2 | TRBD1 | TRBV5-4 | - | CASSQRDRGNYGYTF | TGTGCCAGCAGCCAAAGGGACAGGGGAAACTATGGCTACACCTTC
TRBJ2-7 | - | TRBV7-6 | few | CASTLGQGTYEQYF | TGTGCCAGCACCCTAGGGCAGGGAACTTACGAGCAGTACTTC
TRBJ2-3 | TRBD2 | TRBV27 | few | CASSFGGSTGPRRVQYF | TGTGCCAGCAGTTTTGGCGGGAGTACGGGGCCAAGGCGAGTGCAGTATTTT
TRBJ2-7 | - | TRBV27 | few | CASSLGVVYEQYF | TGTGCCAGCAGTTTAGGGGTAGTGTACGAGCAGTACTTC
TRBJ1-4 | - | TRBV6-5 | - | CASSLTGNNEKLFF | TGTGCCAGCAGTTTAACAGGGAACAATGAAAAACTGTTTTTT
TRBJ2-5 | - | TRBV18 | few | CASSPLEGETQYF | TGTGCCAGCTCACCACTAGAGGGGGAGACCCAGTACTTC
TRBJ1-1 | TRBD1 | TRBV10-3 | - | CAIRHGQENTEAFF | TGTGCCATCAGACATGGACAGGAGAACACTGAAGCTTTCTTT
TRBJ1-5 | - | TRBV10-3 | - | CAISEGQLYSNQPQHF | TGTGCCATCAGTGAAGGACAGCTCTATAGCAATCAGCCCCAGCATTTT
TRBJ2-7 | TRBD1 | TRBV29-1 | - | CSVEVGDREGYEQYF | TGCAGCGTTGAAGTGGGGGACAGGGAGGGCTACGAGCAGTACTTC
TRBJ1-5 | - | TRBV30 | - | CAWSVNQEQPQHF | TGTGCCTGGAGTGTAAATCAAGAGCAGCCCCAGCATTTT
TRBJ2-7 | - | TRBV27 | few | CASSSQWDASSYEQYF | TGTGCCAGCAGTTCCCAATGGGACGCCAGCTCCTACGAGCAGTACTTC
TRBJ2-3 | - | TRBV7-2 | - | CASSLIRVGADTQYF | TGTGCCAGCAGCTTAATTCGGGTCGGGGCAGATACGCAGTATTTT
TRBJ1-4 | TRBD1 | TRBV27 | once | CASSLSGRGGKLFF | TGTGCCAGCAGTTTGTCGGGCAGGGGGGGAAAACTGTTTTTT
TRBJ2-3 | - | TRBV10-1 | - | CASSGPGGQYF | TGCGCCAGCAGTGGGCCTGGAGGGCAGTATTTT
TRBJ1-2 | - | TRBV7-9 | - | CASSAKWGPYYGYTF | TGTGCCAGCAGCGCTAAATGGGGCCCTTACTATGGCTACACCTTC
TRBJ2-2 | - | TRBV7-7 | - | CASSYQNTGELFF | TGTGCTAGCAGCTATCAGAACACCGGGGAGCTGTTTTTT
TRBJ2-7 | TRBD1 | TRBV11-1 | - | CASSPDRGDEQYF | TGTGCCAGCAGCCCAGACAGGGGCGACGAGCAGTACTTC
TRBJ1-3 | TRBD1 | TRBV5-1 | - | CASSLVGQGAGNTIYF | TGCGCCAGCAGCTTGGTAGGACAGGGGGCAGGAAACACCATATATTTT
TRBJ2-7 | - | TRBV4-2 | - | CASSQVGGSYEQYF | TGTGCCAGCAGCCAAGTAGGCGGGTCCTACGAGCAGTACTTC
TRBJ2-7 | TRBD2 | TRBV7-2 | few | CASSLVSGGSSYEQYF | TGTGCCAGCAGCTTAGTGAGCGGCGGGAGTTCCTACGAGCAGTACTTC
TRBJ1-2 | TRBD1 | TRBV29-1 | - | CSVREGTANYGYTF | TGCAGCGTACGCGAGGGGACAGCTAACTATGGCTACACCTTC